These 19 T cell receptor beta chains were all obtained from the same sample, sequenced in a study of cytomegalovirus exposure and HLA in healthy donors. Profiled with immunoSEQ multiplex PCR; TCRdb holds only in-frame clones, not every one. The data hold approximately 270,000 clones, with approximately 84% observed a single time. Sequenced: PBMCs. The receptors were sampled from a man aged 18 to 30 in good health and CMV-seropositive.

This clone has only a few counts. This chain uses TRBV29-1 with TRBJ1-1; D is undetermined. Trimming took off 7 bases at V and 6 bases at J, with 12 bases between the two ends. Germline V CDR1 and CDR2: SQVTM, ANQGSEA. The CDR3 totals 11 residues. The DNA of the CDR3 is TGCAGCGCTTGGGCCCCGCCTGAAGCTTTCTTT. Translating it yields CSAWAPPEAFF. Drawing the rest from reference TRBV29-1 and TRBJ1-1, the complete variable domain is SAVISQKPSRDICQRGTSLTIQCQVDSQVTMMFWYRQQPGQSLTLIATANQGSEATYESGFVIDKFPISRPNLTFSTLTVSNMSPEDSSIYLCSAWAPPEAFFGQGTRLTVV.

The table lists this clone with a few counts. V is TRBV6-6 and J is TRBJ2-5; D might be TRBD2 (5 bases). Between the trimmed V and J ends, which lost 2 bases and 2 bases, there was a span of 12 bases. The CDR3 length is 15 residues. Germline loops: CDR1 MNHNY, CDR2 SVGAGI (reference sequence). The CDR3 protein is CASSYAGGLQETQYF. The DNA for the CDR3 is TGTGCCAGCAGTTACGCTGGAGGCCTTCAAGAGACCCAGTACTTC.

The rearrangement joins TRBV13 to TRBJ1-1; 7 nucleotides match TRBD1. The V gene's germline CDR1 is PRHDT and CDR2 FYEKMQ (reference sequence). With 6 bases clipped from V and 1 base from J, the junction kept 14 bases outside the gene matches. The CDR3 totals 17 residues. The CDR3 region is CASRFGNPGGKNTEAFF. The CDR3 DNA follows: TGTGCCAGCAGATTCGGAAATCCAGGGGGGAAGAACACTGAAGCTTTCTTT.

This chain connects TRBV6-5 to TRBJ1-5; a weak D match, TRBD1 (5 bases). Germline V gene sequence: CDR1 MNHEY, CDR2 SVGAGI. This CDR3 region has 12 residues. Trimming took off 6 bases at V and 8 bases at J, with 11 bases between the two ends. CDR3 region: CASSWGPEPQHF. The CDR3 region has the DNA TGTGCCAGCAGCTGGGGACCCGAGCCCCAGCATTTT.

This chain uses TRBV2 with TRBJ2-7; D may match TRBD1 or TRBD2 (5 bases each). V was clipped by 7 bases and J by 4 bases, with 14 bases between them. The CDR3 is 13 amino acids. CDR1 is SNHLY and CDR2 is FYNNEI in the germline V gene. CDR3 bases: TGTGCCAGCAATCAGGGACGCTTTTACGAGCAGTACTTC. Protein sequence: CASNQGRFYEQYF.

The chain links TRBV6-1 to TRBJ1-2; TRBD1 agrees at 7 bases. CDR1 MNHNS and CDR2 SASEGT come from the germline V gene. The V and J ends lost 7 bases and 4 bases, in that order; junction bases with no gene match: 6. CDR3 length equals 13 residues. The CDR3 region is CASTRTGGYGYTF. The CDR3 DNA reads TGTGCCAGCACAAGGACAGGCGGCTATGGCTACACCTTC.

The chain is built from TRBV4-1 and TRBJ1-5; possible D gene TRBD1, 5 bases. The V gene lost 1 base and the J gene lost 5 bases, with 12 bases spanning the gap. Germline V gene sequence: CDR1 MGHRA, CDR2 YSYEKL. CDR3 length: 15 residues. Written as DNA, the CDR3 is TGCGCCAGCAGCCAAGTGTTTTTAGGGGATCAGCCCCAGCATTTT. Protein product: CASSQVFLGDQPQHF.

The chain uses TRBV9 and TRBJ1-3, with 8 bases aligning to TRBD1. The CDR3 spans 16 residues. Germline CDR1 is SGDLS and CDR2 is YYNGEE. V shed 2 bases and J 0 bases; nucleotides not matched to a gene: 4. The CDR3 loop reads CASSVDTGGSGNTIYF. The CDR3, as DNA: TGTGCCAGCAGCGTCGACACAGGGGGCTCTGGAAACACCATATATTTT.

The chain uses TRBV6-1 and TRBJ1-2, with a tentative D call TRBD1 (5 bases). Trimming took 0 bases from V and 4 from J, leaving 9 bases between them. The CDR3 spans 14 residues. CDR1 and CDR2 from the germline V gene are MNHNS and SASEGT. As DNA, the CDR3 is TGTGCCAGCAGTGAAGCGGGAGGGACCTATGGCTACACCTTC. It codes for CASSEAGGTYGYTF.

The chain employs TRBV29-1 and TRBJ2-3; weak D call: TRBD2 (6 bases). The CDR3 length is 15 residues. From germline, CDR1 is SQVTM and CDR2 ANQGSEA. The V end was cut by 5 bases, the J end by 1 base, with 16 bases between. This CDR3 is CSVLGSQGGTDTQYF. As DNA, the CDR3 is TGCAGCGTTCTCGGGAGCCAGGGTGGCACAGATACGCAGTATTTT.

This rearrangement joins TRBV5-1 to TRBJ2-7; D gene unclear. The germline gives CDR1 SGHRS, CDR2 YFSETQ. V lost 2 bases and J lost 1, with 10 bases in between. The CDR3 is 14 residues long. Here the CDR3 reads CASSLVGRSYEQYF. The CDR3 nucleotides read TGCGCCAGCAGCTTAGTAGGTCGTTCCTACGAGCAGTACTTC.

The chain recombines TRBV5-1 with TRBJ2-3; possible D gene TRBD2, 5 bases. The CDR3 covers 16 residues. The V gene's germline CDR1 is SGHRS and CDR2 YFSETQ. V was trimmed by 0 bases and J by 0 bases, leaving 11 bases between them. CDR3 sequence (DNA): TGCGCCAGCAGCTTGGGTCGGGGTTTGAGCACAGATACGCAGTATTTT. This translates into CASSLGRGLSTDTQYF.

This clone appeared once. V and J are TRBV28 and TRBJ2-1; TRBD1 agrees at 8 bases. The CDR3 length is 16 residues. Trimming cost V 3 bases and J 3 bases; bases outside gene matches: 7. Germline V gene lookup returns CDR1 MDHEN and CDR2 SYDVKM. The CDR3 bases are TGTGCCAGCAGTTTGTTCGGACAGGGACACTACAATGAGCAGTTCTTC. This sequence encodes CASSLFGQGHYNEQFF.

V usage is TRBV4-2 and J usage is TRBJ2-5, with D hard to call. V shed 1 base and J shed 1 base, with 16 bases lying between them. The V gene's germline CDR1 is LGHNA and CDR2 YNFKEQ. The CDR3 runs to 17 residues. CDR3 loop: CASSQGKARSTQETQYF. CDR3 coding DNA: TGTGCCAGCAGCCAAGGAAAGGCTAGATCCACCCAAGAGACCCAGTACTTC.

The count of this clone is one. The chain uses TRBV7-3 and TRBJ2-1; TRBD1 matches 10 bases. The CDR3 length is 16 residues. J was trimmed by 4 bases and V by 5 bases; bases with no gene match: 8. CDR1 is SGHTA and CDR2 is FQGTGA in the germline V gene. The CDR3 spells CASSPGTGALYNEQFF. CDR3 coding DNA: TGTGCCAGCAGCCCAGGGACAGGGGCCCTTTACAATGAGCAGTTCTTC.

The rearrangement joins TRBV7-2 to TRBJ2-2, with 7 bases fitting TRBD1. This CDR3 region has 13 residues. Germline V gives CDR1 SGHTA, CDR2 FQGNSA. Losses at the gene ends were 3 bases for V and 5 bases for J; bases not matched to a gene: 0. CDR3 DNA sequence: TGTGCCAGCAGCTTGACAGGGACCGGGGAGCTGTTTTTT. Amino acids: CASSLTGTGELFF.

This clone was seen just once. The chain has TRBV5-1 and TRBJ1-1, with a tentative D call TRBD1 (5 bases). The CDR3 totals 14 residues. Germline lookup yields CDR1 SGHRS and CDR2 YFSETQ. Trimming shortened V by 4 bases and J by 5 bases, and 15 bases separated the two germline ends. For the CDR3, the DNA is TGCGCCAGCAGCCCAGGGACGTGGGGGACTGAAGCTTTCTTT. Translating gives CASSPGTWGTEAFF.

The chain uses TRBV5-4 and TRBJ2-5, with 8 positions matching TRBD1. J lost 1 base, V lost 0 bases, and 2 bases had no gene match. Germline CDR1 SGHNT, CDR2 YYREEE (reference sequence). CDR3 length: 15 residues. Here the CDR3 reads CASSLGQGTQETQYF. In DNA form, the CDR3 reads TGTGCCAGCAGCTTGGGACAGGGGACCCAAGAGACCCAGTACTTC. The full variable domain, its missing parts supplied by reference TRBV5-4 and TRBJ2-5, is ETGVTQSPTHLIKTRGQQVTLRCSSQSGHNTVSWYQQALGQGPQFIFQYYREEENGRGNFPPRFSGLQFPNYSSELNVNALELDDSALYLCASSLGQGTQETQYFGPGTRLLVL.

CDR3: CASSRTERTEAFF. The CDR3 coding sequence is TGTGCCAGCAGTCGGACAGAGCGCACTGAAGCTTTCTTT. The chain carries TRBV6-1 and TRBJ1-1, with D perhaps matching TRBD1 (6 bases). Germline V gene sequence: CDR1 MNHNS, CDR2 SASEGT. The length of the CDR3 is 13 residues. V lost 5 bases, J lost 4 bases, and 11 bases lay in between.